A selection of T cell receptor beta chains follows, all from one sample in a study of regulatory T cells in long-lasting Graves disease. Using its own MiXCR run on the multiplex PCR reads, TCRdb lists one record per CDR3 protein. The table lists hundreds of thousands of distinct CDR3 sequences, 20% of them singletons. The input for sequencing was peripheral blood mononuclear cells (PBMCs), taken when the disease was refractory, from a patient treated with antithyroid drugs. The receptors were sampled from a female donor with Graves disease. CDR3s include the opening cysteine and the closing phenylalanine or tryptophan. Fields, in order: CDR3 length, D gene, V gene, J gene, clone size, CDR3 protein, CDR3 DNA. D genes are given only for firm matches. Expanded clones are given a class, and other clones once, few, many or no size at all.

15	-	TRBV28	TRBJ2-5	many	CASSLSWGERETQYF	TGTGCCAGCAGTTTATCCTGGGGTGAACGAGAGACCCAGTACTTC
16	-	TRBV7-2	TRBJ2-5	-	CASSLLPRGPGWTQYF	TGTGCCAGCAGCTTATTACCCCGGGGACCCGGGTGGACCCAGTACTTC
12	-	TRBV30	TRBJ2-5	many	CAWTLTPETQYF	TGTGCCTGGACCCTCACGCCGGAGACCCAGTACTTC
12	-	TRBV7-9	TRBJ2-7	many	CASSPLMSEQYF	TGTGCCAGCAGCCCCCTGATGTCGGAGCAGTACTTC
13	-	TRBV18	TRBJ2-7	many	CASSPPSSWEQYF	TGTGCCAGCTCACCACCCTCCTCGTGGGAGCAGTACTTC
13	-	TRBV28	TRBJ2-7	many	CASSTLGPYEQYF	TGTGCCAGCAGTACCCTCGGACCCTACGAGCAGTACTTC
12	-	TRBV6-2/TRBV6-3	TRBJ1-1	-	CASGRGLGEAFF	TGTGCCAGCGGACGGGGGCTGGGTGAAGCTTTCTTT
15	-	TRBV19	TRBJ2-2	-	CATASRDTRGGELFF	TGTGCCACCGCCTCCCGGGACACCCGGGGCGGGGAGCTGTTTTTT
15	TRBD2	TRBV3-1	TRBJ2-1	-	CASSQVLAGTNEQFF	TGTGCCAGCAGCCAAGTACTAGCGGGAACCAATGAGCAGTTCTTC
15	-	TRBV3-1	TRBJ2-7	-	CASSQVLGSSGEQYF	TGTGCCAGCAGCCAAGTCCTGGGGTCTAGTGGCGAGCAGTACTTC
15	TRBD1	TRBV6-2/TRBV6-3	TRBJ1-1	many	CASSTPRGMVREAFF	TGTGCCAGCAGTACACCCAGGGGGATGGTGAGAGAAGCTTTCTTT
15	TRBD1	TRBV29-1	TRBJ2-4	-	CSASKEGTGSVVQYF	TGCAGCGCTTCTAAGGAGGGGACAGGGTCCGTAGTTCAGTACTTC
15	TRBD2	TRBV7-2	TRBJ2-7	many	CASSQQREGPAQQYF	TGTGCCAGCAGCCAGCAGCGGGAGGGCCCGGCACAGCAGTACTTC
13	TRBD1	TRBV4-1	TRBJ1-2	-	CASSQEGTERYTF	TGCGCCAGCAGCCAGGAGGGGACAGAACGCTACACCTTC
12	-	TRBV28	TRBJ1-1	many	CASSVSQTEAFF	TGTGCCAGCAGTGTATCACAGACTGAAGCTTTCTTT
15	TRBD1	TRBV7-9	TRBJ2-5	few	CASSLIQGAPETQYF	TGCGCCAGCAGCTTGATCCAGGGGGCGCCTGAGACCCAGTACTTC
14	TRBD2	TRBV20-1	TRBJ2-7	-	CSAPRGGRFSEQYF	TGCAGTGCTCCGCGGGGAGGGCGATTCTCCGAGCAGTACTTC
10	-	TRBV20-1	TRBJ2-5	many	CSARRETQYF	TGCAGTGCTAGGCGGGAGACCCAGTACTTC
13	-	TRBV14	TRBJ1-1	-	CASSRGLDAEAFF	TGTGCCAGCAGCAGGGGGTTGGACGCTGAAGCTTTCTTT
15	TRBD2	TRBV4-1	TRBJ2-7	few	CASSQVSGRGYEQYF	TGCGCCAGCAGCCAAGTTAGCGGGAGGGGCTACGAGCAGTACTTC
15	TRBD1	TRBV19	TRBJ1-5	-	CASRSGGSSNQPQHF	TGTGCCAGTAGATCAGGGGGAAGTAGCAATCAGCCCCAGCATTTT
13	-	TRBV6-1	TRBJ2-7	-	CASSRGPGGESYF	TGTGCCAGCAGTCGGGGACCGGGTGGCGAGTCGTACTTC
15	-	TRBV5-1	TRBJ1-1	many	CASSLNPTGNTEAFF	TGCGCCAGCAGCTTGAACCCGACAGGCAACACTGAAGCTTTCTTT
18	TRBD1	TRBV7-8	TRBJ2-6	-	CASSLAPSTGAGANVLTF	TGTGCCAGCAGCTTAGCGCCCTCGACAGGGGCTGGGGCCAACGTCCTGACTTTC
14	TRBD2	TRBV12-3/TRBV12-4	TRBJ2-7	-	CASSLASGRARQYF	TGTGCCAGCAGTTTGGCTAGCGGGAGGGCCAGGCAGTACTTC
12	-	TRBV28	TRBJ2-2	many	CASRLGTGELFF	TGTGCCAGCAGGCTAGGGACCGGGGAGCTGTTTTTT
19	TRBD1	TRBV15	TRBJ2-6	-	CATSRDLGQGAAGANVLTF	TGTGCCACCAGCAGAGATTTGGGGCAGGGGGCGGCCGGGGCCAACGTCCTGACTTTC
14	-	TRBV20-1	TRBJ1-5	many	CSAGGSAGNQPQHF	TGCAGTGCTGGGGGCTCGGCCGGCAATCAGCCCCAGCATTTT
19	TRBD2	TRBV28	TRBJ2-7	many	CASTQLGTSGRSRTYEQYF	TGTGCCAGCACCCAGCTCGGGACTAGCGGGAGGTCCCGAACCTACGAGCAGTACTTC
16	TRBD2	TRBV20-1	TRBJ2-7	few	CSARAPPTSGIYEQYF	TGCAGTGCTAGAGCCCCCCCTACTAGCGGGATCTACGAGCAGTACTTC
20	TRBD2	TRBV28	TRBJ2-7	-	CASSFGGDGTSGRAAYEQYF	TGTGCCAGCAGTTTCGGGGGCGACGGGACTAGCGGGAGGGCCGCTTACGAGCAGTACTTC
14	TRBD1	TRBV3-1	TRBJ1-5	few	CASSQYRGQQPQHF	TGTGCCAGCAGCCAATACAGGGGGCAGCAGCCCCAGCATTTT
13	-	TRBV15	TRBJ2-7	-	CATSRSSQSEQYF	TGTGCCACCAGCAGGTCGAGCCAAAGCGAGCAGTACTTC
14	TRBD2	TRBV7-2	TRBJ2-7	-	CASSHWTSEPSVYF	TGTGCCAGCAGCCACTGGACTAGCGAACCCTCGGTGTACTTC
15	TRBD1	TRBV28	TRBJ2-1	few	CASSLEGISGGEQFF	TGTGCCAGCAGTTTAGAGGGGATTTCAGGGGGTGAGCAGTTCTTC
13	TRBD1	TRBV27	TRBJ1-2	-	CASSPDRARGYTF	TGTGCCAGCAGCCCAGACAGGGCTAGAGGCTACACCTTC
14	TRBD1	TRBV7-2	TRBJ1-3	-	CASSPGDRGNTIYF	TGTGCCAGCAGCCCTGGGGACAGGGGGAACACCATATATTTT
16	TRBD1	TRBV12-5	TRBJ2-5	many	CASGPPTGWGQETQYF	TGTGCTAGTGGACCGCCGACAGGGTGGGGGCAAGAGACCCAGTACTTC
15	-	TRBV25-1	TRBJ1-4	-	CASSEYAGANEKLFF	TGTGCCAGCAGTGAATATGCAGGGGCTAATGAAAAACTGTTTTTT
18	TRBD1	TRBV20-1	TRBJ2-7	-	CSARNWYRGRDDNYEQYF	TGCAGTGCTAGAAACTGGTACAGGGGACGAGATGATAACTACGAGCAGTACTTC
15	TRBD2	TRBV29-1	TRBJ2-7	-	CSVEERTSGSYKQYF	TGCAGCGTTGAAGAGAGGACTAGCGGATCCTACAAGCAGTACTTC
14	TRBD2	TRBV6-5	TRBJ2-7	-	CASSYSAGVYEQYF	TGTGCCAGCAGTTACAGTGCGGGAGTCTACGAGCAGTACTTC
14	TRBD1	TRBV2	TRBJ2-2	many	CASRGQGGTGELFF	TGTGCCAGCAGGGGACAGGGTGGCACCGGGGAGCTGTTTTTT
17	TRBD2	TRBV6-2/TRBV6-3	TRBJ2-5	many	CASSYLRTSGSLETQYF	TGTGCCAGCAGTTACCTCAGGACTAGCGGGAGCTTGGAGACCCAGTACTTC
15	TRBD2	TRBV29-1	TRBJ2-2	few	CSVEGTSGYTEELFF	TGCAGCGTTGAAGGGACTAGCGGGTACACCGAGGAGCTGTTTTTT
15	-	TRBV7-8	TRBJ1-1	-	CVSSLVESGASEAFF	TGTGTCAGCAGCTTAGTGGAGTCGGGGGCTTCTGAAGCTTTCTTT
14	-	TRBV4-1	TRBJ2-5	-	CASSQVGGGETQYF	TGCGCCAGCAGCCAAGTAGGGGGAGGGGAGACCCAGTACTTC
12	-	TRBV19	TRBJ1-1	few	CASELGNTEAFF	TGTGCCAGCGAGTTGGGGAACACTGAAGCTTTCTTT
19	TRBD2	TRBV6-1	TRBJ2-4	few	CASSESRLAGVVSKNIQYF	TGTGCCAGCAGTGAAAGCAGACTAGCGGGAGTTGTTTCCAAAAACATTCAGTACTTC
17	TRBD1	TRBV4-1	TRBJ1-5	-	CASSQGTGGRGNQPQHF	TGCGCCAGCAGCCAAGGGACAGGGGGCCGTGGCAATCAGCCCCAGCATTTT
14	TRBD1	TRBV6-1	TRBJ1-5	-	CATETGTGVQPQHF	TGTGCCACAGAAACCGGGACAGGGGTACAGCCCCAGCATTTT
14	TRBD2	TRBV2	TRBJ2-1	-	CASSSLAGVDEQFF	TGTGCCAGCAGTTCTCTAGCGGGAGTGGATGAGCAGTTCTTC
15	-	TRBV2	TRBJ2-2	many	CASSSQGLGTGELFF	TGTGCCAGCAGTTCACAGGGATTAGGCACCGGGGAGCTGTTTTTT
12	-	TRBV28	TRBJ2-1	few	CASSLTVREQFF	TGTGCCAGCAGTTTAACCGTGAGGGAGCAGTTCTTC
13	-	TRBV29-1	TRBJ2-7	-	CSVATGDSYEQYF	TGCAGCGTGGCGACAGGAGATTCCTACGAGCAGTACTTC
15	TRBD1	TRBV11-2	TRBJ1-4	many	CASSPPGQANEKLFF	TGTGCCAGCAGCCCGCCGGGACAGGCCAATGAAAAACTGTTTTTT
15	-	TRBV3-1	TRBJ2-1	-	CASSHQGTRDSEQFF	TGTGCCAGCAGCCATCAAGGGACCAGGGACTCAGAGCAGTTCTTC
13	-	TRBV18	TRBJ2-5	many	CASSPFMHETQYF	TGTGCCAGCTCACCATTTATGCACGAGACCCAGTACTTC
15	-	TRBV5-1	TRBJ1-1	many	CASSLVVGLNTEAFF	TGCGCCAGCAGCTTGGTTGTCGGTTTGAACACTGAAGCTTTCTTT
13	-	TRBV20-1	TRBJ1-5	many	CSVRDRINQPQHF	TGCAGCGTCCGCGACAGGATCAATCAGCCCCAGCATTTT